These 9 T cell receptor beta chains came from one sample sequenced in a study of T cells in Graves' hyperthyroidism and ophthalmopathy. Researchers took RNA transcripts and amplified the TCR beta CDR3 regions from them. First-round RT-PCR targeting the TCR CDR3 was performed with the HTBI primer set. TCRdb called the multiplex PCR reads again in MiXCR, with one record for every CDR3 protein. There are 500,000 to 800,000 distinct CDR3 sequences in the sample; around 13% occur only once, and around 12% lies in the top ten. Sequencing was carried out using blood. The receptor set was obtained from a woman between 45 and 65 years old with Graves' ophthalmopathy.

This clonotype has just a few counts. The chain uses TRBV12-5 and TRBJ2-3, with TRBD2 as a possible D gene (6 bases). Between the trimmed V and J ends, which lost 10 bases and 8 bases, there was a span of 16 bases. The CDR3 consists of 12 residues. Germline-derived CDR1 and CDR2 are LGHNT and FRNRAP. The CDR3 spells CATGQVGGTQYF. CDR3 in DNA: TGTGCTACAGGGCAGGTGGGGGGTACGCAGTATTTT.

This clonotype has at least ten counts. The CDR3 nucleotides are TGTGCCAGCAGTTTACCTAGGACAGGTAGCTCCTACGAGCAGTACTTC. This codes for CASSLPRTGSSYEQYF. V and J are TRBV28 and TRBJ2-7, with 7 nucleotides matching TRBD1. Per the germline V gene, CDR1 is MDHEN and CDR2 is SYDVKM. There are 16 residues in the CDR3. J gave up 0 bases and V 2 bases, and 7 bases lay outside the gene matches.

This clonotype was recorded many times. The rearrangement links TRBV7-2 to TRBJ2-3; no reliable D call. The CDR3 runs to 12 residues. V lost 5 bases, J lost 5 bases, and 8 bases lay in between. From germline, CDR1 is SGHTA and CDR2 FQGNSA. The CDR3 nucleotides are TGTGCCAGCAGCAGAAGACTAGATACGCAGTATTTT. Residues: CASSRRLDTQYF.

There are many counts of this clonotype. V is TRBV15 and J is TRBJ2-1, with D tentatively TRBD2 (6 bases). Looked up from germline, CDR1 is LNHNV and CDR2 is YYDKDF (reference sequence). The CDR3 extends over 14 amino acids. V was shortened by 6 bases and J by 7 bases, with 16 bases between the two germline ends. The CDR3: CATRERVPSNEQFF. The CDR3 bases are TGTGCCACCAGAGAGCGGGTTCCGTCGAATGAGCAGTTCTTC. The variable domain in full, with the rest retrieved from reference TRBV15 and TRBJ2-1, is DAMVIQNPRYQVTQFGKPVTLSCSQTLNHNVMYWYQQKSSQAPKLLFHYYDKDFNNEADTPDNFQSRRPNTSFCFLDIRSPGLGDTAMYLCATRERVPSNEQFFGPGTRLTVL.

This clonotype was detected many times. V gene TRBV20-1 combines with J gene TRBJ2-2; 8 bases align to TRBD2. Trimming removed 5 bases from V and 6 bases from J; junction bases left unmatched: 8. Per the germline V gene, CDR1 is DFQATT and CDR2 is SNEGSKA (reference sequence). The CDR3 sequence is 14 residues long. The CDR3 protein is CSARSGKGSGELFF. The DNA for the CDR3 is TGCAGTGCTCGTAGCGGGAAAGGGTCCGGGGAGCTGTTTTTT.

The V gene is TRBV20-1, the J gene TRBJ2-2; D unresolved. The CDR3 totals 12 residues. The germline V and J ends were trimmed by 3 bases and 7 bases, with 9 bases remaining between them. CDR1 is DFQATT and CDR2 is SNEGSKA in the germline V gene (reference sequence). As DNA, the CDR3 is TGCAGTGCTAGGACCTTGGTCGGGGAGCTGTTTTTT. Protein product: CSARTLVGELFF.

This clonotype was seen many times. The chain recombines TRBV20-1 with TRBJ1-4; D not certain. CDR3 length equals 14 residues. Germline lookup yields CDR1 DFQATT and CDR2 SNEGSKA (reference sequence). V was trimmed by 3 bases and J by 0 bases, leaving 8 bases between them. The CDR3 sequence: CSASASTTNEKLFF. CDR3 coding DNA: TGCAGTGCTAGCGCGTCCACAACTAATGAAAAACTGTTTTTT.

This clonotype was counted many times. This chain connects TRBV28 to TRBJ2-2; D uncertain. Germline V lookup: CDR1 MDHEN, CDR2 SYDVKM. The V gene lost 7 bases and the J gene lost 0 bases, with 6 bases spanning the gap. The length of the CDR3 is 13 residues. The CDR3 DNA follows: TGTGCCAGCAAACCTACGAACACCGGGGAGCTGTTTTTT. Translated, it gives CASKPTNTGELFF.

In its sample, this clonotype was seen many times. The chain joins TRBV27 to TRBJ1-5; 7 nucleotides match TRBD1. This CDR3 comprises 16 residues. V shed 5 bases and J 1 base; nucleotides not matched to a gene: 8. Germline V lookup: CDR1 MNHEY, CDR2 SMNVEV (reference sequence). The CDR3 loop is CASSLLGTASNQPQHF. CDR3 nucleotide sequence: TGTGCCAGCAGTCTACTCGGGACAGCCAGCAATCAGCCCCAGCATTTT.